These 19 T cell receptor beta chains were sequenced from one sample in a study of blood T cell repertoires in COVID-19. Using immunoSEQ multiplex PCR, the repertoire was profiled, and TCRdb retains in-frame clones only, with some absent. The sample has about 240,000 clones, approximately 84% seen once. The sample was peripheral blood. These receptors were obtained from a man aged 45 to 65 with acute or convalescent COVID-19.

J is TRBJ2-7 and V is TRBV10-3; tentatively, D is TRBD2 (6 bases). Deletions cut 6 bases from V and 5 bases from J, with 17 bases between. Germline V gives CDR1 ENHRY, CDR2 SYGVKD. CDR3 length equals 14 residues. The CDR3 region has the DNA TGTGCCATCAGCCGGAGGGAGCGGACGGACGAGCAGTACTTC. It codes for CAISRRERTDEQYF.

The chain has TRBV2 and TRBJ2-5; the D gene is possibly TRBD1 (6 bases). The CDR3 is 16 residues long. V gave up 0 bases and J gave up 2 bases, with 13 bases separating them. CDR1 and CDR2 (germline): SNHLY, FYNNEI. CDR3 amino acids: CASSEALQGGQETQYF. The CDR3 region has the DNA TGTGCCAGCAGTGAAGCGCTACAGGGTGGGCAAGAGACCCAGTACTTC.

The chain recombines TRBV7-9 with TRBJ2-2; the match to TRBD2 covers 8 bases. The CDR3 extends over 19 amino acids. J was trimmed by 4 bases and V by 5 bases; bases with no gene match: 18. Germline V lookup: CDR1 SEHNR, CDR2 FQNEAQ (reference sequence). CDR3 DNA sequence: TGTGCCAGCAGCCCGGAATCACCTACTAGCGGAATGTCCACCGGGGAGCTGTTTTTT. Protein: CASSPESPTSGMSTGELFF.

The rearrangement uses TRBV7-9 and TRBJ1-5; a weak D match, TRBD1 (6 bases). Trimming stripped 5 bases from V and 1 base from J, with 9 bases between. Germline V gives CDR1 SEHNR, CDR2 FQNEAQ (reference sequence). CDR3 length: 14 amino acids. The CDR3 nucleotides are TGTGCCAGCAGCCCTACAGGGAGCAATCAGCCCCAGCATTTT. It encodes CASSPTGSNQPQHF.

This chain connects TRBV5-4 to TRBJ2-3, with TRBD2 matching over 9 bases. CDR1 is SGHNT, CDR2 YYREEE, per germline (reference sequence). This CDR3 contains 16 residues. V trimming: 3 bases; J trimming: 2 bases; junction bases outside the gene matches: 7. The CDR3 bases are TGTGCCAGCAGCTCGGGTAGCGGGAGAGTCACAGATACGCAGTATTTT. The encoded protein is CASSSGSGRVTDTQYF. Full variable domain (outside the CDR3, taken from reference TRBV5-4 and TRBJ2-3): ETGVTQSPTHLIKTRGQQVTLRCSSQSGHNTVSWYQQALGQGPQFIFQYYREEENGRGNFPPRFSGLQFPNYSSELNVNALELDDSALYLCASSSGSGRVTDTQYFGPGTRLTVL.

The chain joins TRBV4-1 to TRBJ1-3; unclear D gene. Trimming left V 3 bases short and J 3 bases short, with 12 bases between. Germline lookup yields CDR1 MGHRA and CDR2 YSYEKL. The CDR3 is 15 residues long. In DNA form, the CDR3 reads TGCGCCAGCAGCCAGCTCGGGGTCATTGGAAACACCATATATTTT. Encoded protein: CASSQLGVIGNTIYF.

The J gene is TRBJ2-1, the V gene TRBV24-1; 7 bases match TRBD2. Germline CDR1 KGHDR, CDR2 SFDVKD. With 1 base clipped from V and 5 bases from J, the junction kept 7 bases outside the gene matches. The CDR3 sequence is 16 residues long. This chain's CDR3 is CATSDFRGSKNNEQFF. The CDR3 region has the DNA TGTGCCACCAGTGATTTCCGCGGGAGCAAGAACAATGAGCAGTTCTTC.

V and J are TRBV4-2 and TRBJ2-3; 8 bases agree with TRBD2. In germline, CDR1 is LGHNA, CDR2 YNFKEQ. The junction had 26 bases not matched to a gene; V was cut back by 3 bases and J by 0 bases. This CDR3 contains 23 residues. This CDR3 reads CASSQKRQAGGSSGTPSTDTQYF. In nucleotides, the CDR3 is TGTGCCAGCAGCCAGAAACGACAGGCGGGGGGATCTAGCGGCACTCCTAGCACAGATACGCAGTATTTT.

The chain employs TRBV10-3 and TRBJ1-2; the D gene is possibly TRBD1 (5 bases). This CDR3 comprises 14 residues. Deletions cut 2 bases from V and 4 bases from J, with 11 bases between. Germline V gene lookup returns CDR1 ENHRY and CDR2 SYGVKD. CDR3 nucleotide sequence: TGTGCCATCAGTGAGGCAGGGTTGAGCTATGGCTACACCTTC. Its protein is CAISEAGLSYGYTF.

This rearrangement joins TRBV2 to TRBJ2-5; D not resolved. CDR3 length: 13 amino acids. In germline, CDR1 is SNHLY, CDR2 FYNNEI. V lost 6 bases, J lost 4 bases, and 12 bases lay in between. CDR3 DNA sequence: TGTGCCAGCAGCGGCGGAAAAGGAGAGACCCAGTACTTC. Translated: CASSGGKGETQYF.

V usage is TRBV6-5 and J usage is TRBJ1-2, with a tentative D call TRBD1 (5 bases). The germline V gene has CDR1 MNHEY and CDR2 SVGAGI. Trimming pared 6 bases from V and 1 base from J, leaving 12 bases between. This CDR3 contains 14 residues. The CDR3 here is CASRRPGLNYGYTF. DNA of the CDR3: TGTGCCAGCAGGCGACCGGGACTTAACTATGGCTACACCTTC.

The rearrangement links TRBV9 to TRBJ2-1; 9 bases agree with TRBD2. The CDR3 spans 16 residues. CDR1 and CDR2 (germline): SGDLS, YYNGEE. Trimming took 0 bases from V and 3 from J; bases not matched to a gene: 4. The CDR3 DNA reads TGTGCCAGCAGCGTAGATGCTAGCGGGAACTACAATGAGCAGTTCTTC. The encoded protein is CASSVDASGNYNEQFF.

This clone was seen a handful of times. V gene TRBV18 combines with J gene TRBJ1-3, with TRBD1 matching over 8 bases. Germline CDR1 and CDR2: KGHSH and LQKENI. The CDR3 is 16 residues long. V was clipped by 4 bases and J by 0 bases; unmatched bases: 5. The CDR3 DNA reads as TGTGCCAGCTCACAGACAGGGGTGAACTCTGGAAACACCATATATTTT. It yields the protein CASSQTGVNSGNTIYF.

V and J are TRBV7-3 and TRBJ2-2; 7 bases agree with TRBD2. With 4 bases clipped from V and 2 bases from J, the junction kept 1 base outside the gene matches. The CDR3 totals 14 residues. The germline V gene encodes CDR1 SGHTA and CDR2 FQGTGA. The CDR3 spells CASSSSGNTGELFF. The CDR3 nucleotides are TGTGCCAGCAGCTCTAGCGGAAACACCGGGGAGCTGTTTTTT.

This clone appeared a few times. The J gene is TRBJ2-5, the V gene TRBV24-1; weak D call: TRBD1 (5 bases). The V end lost 0 bases, the J end lost 4 bases, and 11 bases lay between the germline ends. The CDR3 covers 15 residues. Germline values: CDR1 KGHDR, CDR2 SFDVKD. CDR3 nucleotides: TGTGCCACCAGTGATTTGCGAAGGGGTTCAGAGACCCAGTACTTC. This encodes CATSDLRRGSETQYF.

The rearrangement joins TRBV23-1 to TRBJ2-2; tentatively, D is TRBD1 (6 bases). Being an ORF, TRBV23-1 has a function that is uncertain. With 2 bases removed from V and 0 bases from J, the gap between germline ends came to 16 bases. CDR3 length equals 18 residues. In DNA form, the CDR3 reads TGCGCCAGCAGTCAACCCTCCGGGACACAGGCGAACACCGGGGAGCTGTTTTTT. This translates into CASSQPSGTQANTGELFF.

The chain uses TRBV5-1 and TRBJ2-3; 8 nucleotides align to TRBD1. The germline V gene encodes CDR1 SGHRS and CDR2 YFSETQ. This CDR3 region has 15 residues. J was trimmed by 4 bases and V by 4 bases; bases with no gene match: 8. The CDR3 nucleotides are TGCGCCAGCAGCCAGACAGGGGAGTTGGCAGATACGCAGTATTTT. This sequence encodes CASSQTGELADTQYF. The whole variable domain, remainder taken from reference TRBV5-1 and TRBJ2-3, is KAGVTQTPRYLIKTRGQQVTLSCSPISGHRSVSWYQQTPGQGLQFLFEYFSETQRNKGNFPGRFSGRQFSNSRSEMNVSTLELGDSALYLCASSQTGELADTQYFGPGTRLTVL.

This chain connects TRBV7-9 to TRBJ2-7; D call uncertain. Germline V gene data show CDR1 as SEHNR and CDR2 as FQNEAQ (reference sequence). The germline V and J ends were trimmed by 1 base and 4 bases, with 8 bases remaining between them. The CDR3 totals 13 residues. In DNA, the CDR3 is TGTGCCAGCAGCTTAGGGCCAATTTACGAGCAGTACTTC. This codes for CASSLGPIYEQYF.

This rearrangement joins TRBV14 to TRBJ2-5, with 7 bases matching TRBD2. The CDR3 contains 17 residues. Germline-derived CDR1 and CDR2 are SGHDN and FVKESK. V dropped 2 bases and J dropped 1; count of bases not matched to a gene: 10. CDR3: CASSQFYGGGSQETQYF. CDR3 bases: TGTGCCAGCAGCCAATTTTACGGGGGAGGGTCCCAAGAGACCCAGTACTTC.